The next 14 T cell receptor beta chains were all read from a single sample in a study of tumor and adjacent non-tumor tissue in lung cancer listed by TCRdb under 2018. The method behind the library was multiplex PCR. The sample was run on an Illumina HiSeq 2500. TCRbeta libraries were constructed through three rounds of nested PCR with primers (Table S4) according to protocols adapted from ARM-PCR. TCRdb reworked the public reads: Q25 trimming with fastp, MiXCR clone assembly, productive beta chains retained. For every CDR3 protein sequence, its rows merge into one entry that carries the most common genes and DNA. The sample table lists around 39,000 distinct CDR3 sequences, 60% of them with a count of one. Clones ranked in the top ten supply 45% of the sample. RNA was isolated from bulk, unsorted tissue, and RNA quality was assessed with a NanoDrop ND-1000 and an Agilent 2100. Normal lung samples were distant non-tumor tissue taken more than 3 cm from the tumor edge.

The sample was distant non-tumor lung tissue. Every receptor here comes from a man in his fifties or sixties with non-small cell lung cancer.

Ten or more counts support this clonotype. The chain employs TRBV6-5 and TRBJ2-2; D remains ambiguous. The germline V gene encodes CDR1 MNHEY and CDR2 SVGAGI. V was shortened by 6 bases and J by 1 base, with 12 bases between the two germline ends. This CDR3 contains 15 residues. The CDR3: CASRRTRQNTGELFF. The CDR3 DNA sequence: TGTGCCAGCAGGCGCACCAGACAGAACACCGGGGAGCTGTTTTTT.

Comment on this clonotype: The junction departs from the called germline gene at one end, perhaps through a read error. J is TRBJ2-7 and V is TRBV29-1; TRBD1 might be the D (6 bases). Germline V gene sequence: CDR1 SQVTM, CDR2 ANQGSEA. This CDR3 contains 13 residues. CDR3 residues: CSVGEAQGYEQYF. The CDR3 DNA is TGTAGCGTTGGAGAGGCGCAGGGGTACGAGCAGTACTTC.

On this clonotype itself: The junction departs from the called germline gene at one end, perhaps through a read error. The chain couples TRBV29-1 to TRBJ1-4; no definite D call. The CDR3 is 15 residues long. Germline assignment: CDR1 SQVTM and CDR2 ANQGSEA. CDR3 DNA: TGCAGCGTTGAAGATCGCAGCGAGGTGGGTGAAAAACTGTTCTTT. As protein: CSVEDRSEVGEKLFF.

V is TRBV11-3 and J is TRBJ1-5, with D uncertain. Germline-derived CDR1 and CDR2 are SGHNT and YENEEA. V lost 2 bases and J 10 bases, leaving 12 bases between the germline ends. The CDR3 sequence is 13 residues long. The CDR3 DNA reads as TGTGCCAGCAGCTTAATGAGTGATACTCCCCAGCATTTT. It is translated as CASSLMSDTPQHF.

Concerning this clonotype: The junction and the germline gene differ at one end; a read error may be behind it. The chain employs TRBV29-1 and TRBJ2-5, with 11 bases aligning to TRBD2. Germline CDR1 SQVTM, CDR2 ANQGSEA. The CDR3 length is 14 residues. CDR3 DNA sequence: TGCAGCATTGAGAGCACTAGCGGGGGCGAGACCCAGTACTTC. This encodes CSIESTSGGETQYF.

This clonotype was recorded at least ten times. The V call is TRBV5-1, the J call TRBJ1-6, with D possibly being TRBD1 (5 bases). V shed 0 bases and J shed 0 bases, with 16 bases lying between them. Germline CDR1 SGHRS, CDR2 YFSETQ. This CDR3 comprises 19 residues. The CDR3 DNA reads TGCGCCAGCAGCTTGGCCGGGCAGGGTGGGAGCTCCTATAATTCACCCCTCCACTTT. Translated: CASSLAGQGGSSYNSPLHF.

About this clonotype itself: The junction departs from germline at one end; a sequencing error may be responsible. The V call is TRBV5-1, the J call TRBJ2-2; 11 bases fit TRBD2. From germline, CDR1 is SGHRS and CDR2 YFSETQ. The CDR3 contains 18 residues. In nucleotides, the CDR3 is TGCGCCAACAGCTCTGATCTAGCGGGGGGAGCGAACACCGGGGAGCTGTTTTTT. This sequence encodes CANSSDLAGGANTGELFF. Full variable domain (rest looked up from reference TRBV5-1 and TRBJ2-2): KAGVTQTPRYLIKTRGQQVTLSCSPISGHRSVSWYQQTPGQGLQFLFEYFSETQRNKGNFPGRFSGRQFSNSRSEMNVSTLELGDSALYLCANSSDLAGGANTGELFFGEGSRLTVL.

This clonotype has at least ten counts. V and J are TRBV5-1 and TRBJ2-7; D gene uncertain. The CDR3 length is 13 residues. Per the germline V gene, CDR1 is SGHRS and CDR2 is YFSETQ. Trimming removed 6 bases from V and 4 bases from J, with 14 bases in between. CDR3 protein: CASTEGMGYEQYF. The CDR3, as DNA: TGCGCCAGCACTGAAGGGATGGGGTACGAGCAGTACTTC.

This chain uses TRBV5-1 with TRBJ1-4; D is perhaps TRBD1 (5 bases). This CDR3 has 16 residues. The ends were cut back, 0 bases at V and 3 bases at J, with 12 bases in the middle. Per the germline V gene, CDR1 is SGHRS and CDR2 is YFSETQ. CDR3: CASSLAHGGANEKLFF. Here the CDR3 DNA reads TGCGCCAGCAGCTTGGCCCATGGGGGTGCTAATGAAAAACTGTTTTTT.

The V call is TRBV6-6, the J call TRBJ1-5, with 7 bases lining up with TRBD1. This CDR3 contains 17 residues. CDR1 is MNHNY, CDR2 SVGAGI, per germline (reference sequence). Trimming at V came to 9 bases and at J to 0 bases, leaving 14 bases not matched to a gene. CDR3 sequence reads: CASRSRTGGYSNQPQHF. CDR3 nucleotide sequence: TGTGCCAGTAGATCCCGGACAGGAGGATATAGCAATCAGCCCCAGCATTTT.

The table lists this clonotype with many counts. The V gene is TRBV10-1, the J gene TRBJ2-7; D call uncertain. The germline gives CDR1 WNHNN, CDR2 SYGVQD (reference sequence). This CDR3 is built from 12 residues. The V end lost 2 bases, the J end lost 7 bases, and 9 bases lay between the germline ends. CDR3 nucleotides: TGCGCCAGCAGTGAGGACACCACGGAGCAGTACTTC. Its protein is CASSEDTTEQYF.

This clonotype was observed many times. V gene TRBV29-1 combines with J gene TRBJ1-5; tentatively, D is TRBD1 (5 bases). The CDR3 totals 12 residues. Germline V gene sequence: CDR1 SQVTM, CDR2 ANQGSEA. V lost 6 bases to trimming and J lost 2 bases, with 8 bases between them. Here the CDR3 DNA reads TGCAGCGTAGGGGACGGCAATCAGCCCCAGCATTTT. This codes for CSVGDGNQPQHF.

As concerns this clonotype: Given a much more abundant clone one base away, this may be a read error. This sequence joins TRBV20-1 and TRBJ2-7; tentatively, D is TRBD2 (5 bases). The CDR3 sequence is 14 residues long. CDR1 DFQATT and CDR2 SNEGSKA come from the germline V gene (reference sequence). CDR3 DNA: TGCAGTGTTAGAGATATAACTAGGGACTACGAGCAGTACTTC. Translation: CSVRDITRDYEQYF.

J is TRBJ2-2 and V is TRBV20-1; 7 bases are a match to TRBD2. Germline-derived CDR1 and CDR2 are DFQATT and SNEGSKA (reference sequence). This CDR3 is built from 14 residues. CDR3 DNA sequence: TGCAATACTAATCCGGGGGGTTTCACCGGGGAGCTGTTTTTT. Translated, it gives CNTNPGGFTGELFF.